Below, 24 T cell receptor beta chains from the same sample are listed, as sequenced in a study of beta chain features in type 1 diabetes. Study-wide results and caveats: Shorter TCRB CDR3s, moderately but significantly so, marked every one of the four CD4+ subsets in Type 1 diabetes patients.

The sequenced template was cDNA made from the entire isolated RNA. Here immunoSEQ multiplex PCR was the method, and the copy in TCRdb shows in-frame clones only, minus some. The sample has 640,000 or so clones, roughly 13% seen once; the top ten hold less than 0.025%. Antigens for these TCRs are unknown. Material for sequencing was naive CD4+ T cells from blood. These TCRs come from a man aged 18 to 30 with type 1 diabetes.

The chain combines TRBV7-2 with TRBJ2-5, with 9 bases matching TRBD1. The CDR3 is made up of 15 amino acids. Germline V gives CDR1 SGHTA, CDR2 FQGNSA. V trimming: 4 bases; J trimming: 5 bases; junction bases outside the gene matches: 8. CDR3 coding DNA: TGTGCCAGCAGCTCATGGGACAGGGCGAGTGAGACCCAGTACTTC. Its translation: CASSSWDRASETQYF.

The rearrangement uses TRBV7-2 and TRBJ1-2; 7 bases are a match to TRBD1. Per germline, CDR1 SGHTA and CDR2 FQGNSA. CDR3 size: 15 residues. The junction had 6 bases not matched to a gene; V was cut back by 4 bases and J by 1 base. The CDR3 reads CASSSPGQSNYGYTF. CDR3 nucleotide sequence: TGTGCCAGCAGCTCTCCGGGACAGAGTAACTATGGCTACACCTTC.

Only a few counts were recorded for this clone. CDR3 in amino acids: CASSFHRDGLYEQYF. CDR3 coding DNA: TGTGCCAGCAGCTTCCACCGGGACGGGTTATACGAGCAGTACTTC. The chain employs TRBV28 and TRBJ2-7; D might be TRBD1 or TRBD2, each matching 5 bases. This CDR3 contains 15 residues. Germline V gene data show CDR1 as MDHEN and CDR2 as SYDVKM. The V end lost 6 bases, the J end lost 4 bases, and 19 bases lay between the germline ends.

This clone was counted a few times. This chain connects TRBV19 to TRBJ2-5; D gene ambiguous. The V end lost 6 bases, the J end lost 4 bases, and 12 bases lay between the germline ends. The CDR3 length is 13 residues. The germline V gene encodes CDR1 LNHDA and CDR2 SQIVND (reference sequence). CDR3 residues: CASRSLGAETQYF. The CDR3 region has the DNA TGTGCCAGTAGGTCATTGGGTGCAGAGACCCAGTACTTC.

This clone was picked up a small number of times. V and J are TRBV7-2 and TRBJ2-1, with TRBD2 matching 8 bases. Germline V gene lookup returns CDR1 SGHTA and CDR2 FQGNSA. The CDR3 length is 16 residues. Germline trimming cut 4 bases from V and 9 bases from J; bases unmatched to any gene: 14. The CDR3 nucleotides are TGTGCCAGCAGCTCATACCTGCGGGGGGCGTTTGGTGAGCAGTTCTTC. Protein: CASSSYLRGAFGEQFF.

The V gene is TRBV28, the J gene TRBJ1-1; TRBD1 aligns across 8 bases. CDR3 length: 13 residues. Germline assignment: CDR1 MDHEN and CDR2 SYDVKM. V shed 4 bases, J shed 7 bases, and the junction held 5 bases outside the gene matches. The CDR3 bases are TGTGCCAGCAGTTCGGACAGGGTCTTTGAAGCTTTCTTT. Its protein is CASSSDRVFEAFF.

This clone came up a few times. The sample contains more than one DNA sequence encoding this CDR3. This chain uses TRBV18 with TRBJ2-5; 12 bases agree with TRBD2. The CDR3 runs 15 residues. Per germline, CDR1 KGHSH and CDR2 LQKENI. J gave up 5 bases and V 0 bases, and 1 base lay outside the gene matches. The chain's CDR3 is CASSPPGLAGETQYF. CDR3 nucleotides: TGTGCCAGCTCACCACCGGGACTAGCGGGCGAGACCCAGTACTTC.

In regard to this clone: Different DNA sequences within this sample yield the same CDR3. The chain carries TRBV5-1 and TRBJ1-2, with TRBD1 matching over 10 bases. The trim removed 4 bases at V and 7 bases at J, leaving 4 bases unmatched. The germline gives CDR1 SGHRS, CDR2 YFSETQ. This CDR3 has 13 amino acids. The CDR3 region is CASSPGQGGGYTF. CDR3 sequence (DNA): TGCGCCAGCAGCCCTGGACAGGGGGGTGGCTACACCTTC.

This chain links TRBV7-8 with TRBJ2-5; 10 bases are shared with TRBD1. Per the germline V gene, CDR1 is SGHVS and CDR2 is FQNEAQ. CDR3 length: 16 amino acids. V was pared by 6 bases and J by 5 bases, with 12 bases of the junction left unmatched. CDR3 sequence: CASRQTGTGVLETQYF. The DNA for the CDR3 is TGTGCCAGCAGACAAACCGGGACAGGGGTTTTGGAGACCCAGTACTTC.

This clone has just a few counts. The chain links TRBV11-2 to TRBJ1-6; the D is unclear. V dropped 4 bases and J dropped 10 bases, with 11 bases sitting between them. The CDR3 totals 13 residues. Germline values: CDR1 SGHAT, CDR2 FQNNGV. CDR3 nucleotide sequence: TGTGCCAGCAGCTATAAGCCGGGGTCACCCCTCCACTTT. Translating gives CASSYKPGSPLHF.

The CDR3 sequence is CSAQAARAYEQYF. DNA of the CDR3: TGCAGCGCCCAGGCCGCCAGAGCCTACGAGCAGTACTTC. The rearrangement links TRBV29-1 to TRBJ2-7; D not resolved. V lost 7 bases and J 2 bases, leaving 15 bases between the germline ends. The length of the CDR3 is 13 residues. From germline, CDR1 is SQVTM and CDR2 ANQGSEA.

This clone was recorded a few times. The chain couples TRBV11-2 to TRBJ1-5, with D hard to call. Germline V lookup: CDR1 SGHAT, CDR2 FQNNGV. This CDR3 region has 13 residues. V was pared by 4 bases and J by 9 bases, with 13 bases between. CDR3 sequence (DNA): TGTGCCAGCAGCTCTGGGAACTTCGGGCCCCAGCATTTT. It yields the protein CASSSGNFGPQHF.

A few counts support this clone. The V call is TRBV6-5, the J call TRBJ2-5; D ambiguous. The length of the CDR3 is 12 residues. V was shortened by 8 bases and J by 2 bases, with 9 bases between the two germline ends. Germline CDR1 reads MNHEY; CDR2 reads SVGAGI. CDR3: CASEDGQETQYF. CDR3 in DNA: TGTGCCAGCGAGGACGGACAAGAGACCCAGTACTTC.

The CDR3 coding sequence is TGTGCCAGTCGGACTAGCGAGGTAGATACGCAGTATTTT. Its translation is CASRTSEVDTQYF. The chain combines TRBV2 with TRBJ2-3, with 9 bases matching TRBD2. Germline assignment: CDR1 SNHLY and CDR2 FYNNEI. This CDR3 comprises 13 residues. V shed 9 bases, J shed 5 bases, and the junction held 6 bases outside the gene matches. The whole variable domain, remainder taken from reference TRBV2 and TRBJ2-3, is EPEVTQTPSHQVTQMGQEVILRCVPISNHLYFYWYRQILGQKVEFLVSFYNNEISEKSEIFDDQFSVERPDGSNFTLKIRSTKLEDSAMYFCASRTSEVDTQYFGPGTRLTVL.

V usage is TRBV2 and J usage is TRBJ2-3, with TRBD2 identical over 11 bases. The CDR3 is 15 amino acids. J gave up 8 bases and V 2 bases, and 6 bases lay outside the gene matches. Germline CDR1 reads SNHLY; CDR2 reads FYNNEI. The CDR3 DNA reads as TGTGCCAGCAGTGAACTAGCGGGGGGACTTAGTACGCAGTATTTT. Translation: CASSELAGGLSTQYF.

The chain recombines TRBV25-1 with TRBJ2-3; 9 positions agree with TRBD1. This CDR3 has 18 residues. The V segment lost 4 bases and the J segment 2 bases; nucleotides outside the gene matches: 13. Germline V gives CDR1 MGHDK, CDR2 SYGVNS. The CDR3 region has the DNA TGTGCCAGCAGTGTATGGGGACAGGGAATATTGTACACAGATACGCAGTATTTT. Translating it yields CASSVWGQGILYTDTQYF.

This clone appeared a few times. The chain combines TRBV7-6 with TRBJ1-4; D remains unclear. The V gene lost 0 bases and the J gene lost 0 bases, with 2 bases spanning the gap. Germline V gene lookup returns CDR1 SGHVS and CDR2 FNYEAQ. This CDR3 is 14 amino acids long. For the CDR3, the DNA is TGTGCCAGCAGCTTAGCGCCAACTAATGAAAAACTGTTTTTT. Translation gives CASSLAPTNEKLFF.

V and J are TRBV7-9 and TRBJ1-1; no definite D call. The germline V gene encodes CDR1 SEHNR and CDR2 FQNEAQ (reference sequence). The CDR3 has 12 residues. V was trimmed by 5 bases and J by 8 bases, leaving 12 bases between them. CDR3 sequence reads: CASSRGRPEAFF. As DNA, the CDR3 is TGTGCCAGCAGCCGAGGACGCCCGGAAGCTTTCTTT.

In this sample, this clone turned up a few times. The rearrangement uses TRBV6-5 and TRBJ2-7; a possible D gene is TRBD2 (5 bases). Looked up from germline, CDR1 is MNHEY and CDR2 is SVGAGI. The CDR3 extends over 14 amino acids. Trimming pared 7 bases from V and 3 bases from J, leaving 16 bases between. CDR3 bases: TGTGCCAGCACCTCTGCGGGTTTCGGCTACGAGCAGTACTTC. Translating gives CASTSAGFGYEQYF.

In its sample, this clone was seen a few times. The gene calls are TRBV25-1 and TRBJ1-1; 7 bases match TRBD1. This CDR3 is 14 amino acids long. Germline CDR1 and CDR2: MGHDK and SYGVNS. V dropped 2 bases and J dropped 8; count of bases not matched to a gene: 8. CDR3 amino acids: CASSEARDSFEAFF. The CDR3 nucleotides are TGTGCCAGCAGTGAAGCCAGGGACAGCTTCGAAGCTTTCTTT.

V and J are TRBV6-1 and TRBJ2-7; TRBD1 matches at 7 bases. Germline V gives CDR1 MNHNS, CDR2 SASEGT. J lost 2 bases, V lost 7 bases, and 11 bases had no gene match. There are 15 residues in the CDR3. The DNA for the CDR3 is TGTGCCAGCATCAAGCTGGGACAGCCAGCCTACGAGCAGTACTTC. It translates to CASIKLGQPAYEQYF.

The chain uses TRBV18 and TRBJ2-7; D is ambiguous. The CDR3 runs to 13 residues. The germline gives CDR1 KGHSH, CDR2 LQKENI. V was clipped by 5 bases and J by 0 bases, with 8 bases between them. As DNA, the CDR3 is TGTGCCAGCTCAACCCGGAGCTCCTACGAGCAGTACTTC. This translates into CASSTRSSYEQYF.

The chain is built from TRBV25-1 and TRBJ1-5; 9 nucleotides agree with TRBD1. Germline trimming cut 3 bases from V and 2 bases from J; bases unmatched to any gene: 5. CDR1 is MGHDK, CDR2 SYGVNS, per germline. The CDR3 loop spans 16 amino acids. CDR3 sequence: CASSDAGQGGNQPQHF. The DNA of the CDR3 is TGTGCCAGCAGTGACGCGGGACAGGGTGGCAATCAGCCCCAGCATTTT.

This clone was observed a handful of times. The chain has TRBV29-1 and TRBJ2-5; 7 nucleotides agree with TRBD2. CDR1 is SQVTM and CDR2 is ANQGSEA in the germline V gene. CDR3 length: 13 residues. The trim removed 4 bases at V and 5 bases at J, leaving 7 bases unmatched. The DNA of the CDR3 is TGCAGCGTTGTTGGCGGGGGAAGGGAGACCCAGTACTTC. Its protein is CSVVGGGRETQYF.